The 13 T cell receptor beta chains presented below share a single source sample, sequenced in a study of Ad26.COV2.S vaccination and SARS-CoV-2 variants. The repertoire was sequenced with immunoSEQ multiplex PCR; TCRdb's copy has only in-frame clones and lacks some. The data show hundreds of thousands of clones, over 75% seen once. Treatment reported: roughly 20 received Ad26.COV2.S at low or high dose, single or two shots; about 5 received placebo; per-sample allocation not given. Samples were taken on day 63 after the first vaccine or placebo injection. Sequencing used peripheral blood, obtained in a trial of Ad26.COV2.S vaccine versus placebo. The receptors here all came from a person between 18 and 65 years old who received the Ad26.COV2.S COVID-19 vaccine or a placebo.

The chain carries TRBV14 and TRBJ1-1; 10 bases agree with TRBD1. Trimming removed 3 bases from V and 0 bases from J; junction bases left unmatched: 7. Germline V gives CDR1 SGHDN, CDR2 FVKESK. The CDR3 consists of 17 residues. DNA of the CDR3: TGTGCCAGCAGCCATGTCCGGGACAGGGGCATGAACACTGAAGCTTTCTTT. It codes for CASSHVRDRGMNTEAFF.

This chain joins TRBV4-1 and TRBJ2-7; D unclear. Trimming stripped 0 bases from V and 2 bases from J, with 8 bases between. CDR3 size: 14 residues. The V gene's germline CDR1 is MGHRA and CDR2 YSYEKL. As DNA, the CDR3 is TGCGCCAGCAGCCAAGACCCTAGTACCTACGAGCAGTACTTC. It is translated as CASSQDPSTYEQYF.

A few counts support this clone. The chain combines TRBV12-3 or TRBV12-4 with TRBJ2-4; D tentatively fits TRBD1 or TRBD2 (5 bases each). The V and J ends lost 5 bases and 6 bases respectively, with 11 bases between them. The CDR3 loop spans 13 amino acids. Here the CDR3 reads CASSGDGGNIQYF. In DNA form, the CDR3 reads TGTGCCAGCAGTGGGGATGGGGGAAACATTCAGTACTTC.

The chain carries TRBV12-3 or TRBV12-4 and TRBJ2-3, with D unresolved. The V and J ends lost 6 bases and 8 bases respectively, with 12 bases between them. CDR3 length: 12 amino acids. This chain's CDR3 is CASSSPSGTQYF. CDR3 DNA sequence: TGTGCCAGCAGCTCCCCGTCAGGTACGCAGTATTTT.

The chain recombines TRBV6-6 with TRBJ2-1; tentative D call: TRBD2 (7 bases). The V end was cut by 6 bases, the J end by 3 bases, with 12 bases between. Germline CDR1 and CDR2: MNHNY and SVGAGI (reference sequence). CDR3 length equals 14 residues. In nucleotides, the CDR3 is TGTGCCAGCAGACCCGGGGGGCACTACAATGAGCAGTTCTTC. It is translated as CASRPGGHYNEQFF.

The gene calls are TRBV7-2 and TRBJ1-6, with TRBD1 identical over 9 bases. Germline V CDR1 and CDR2: SGHTA, FQGNSA. After removal of 5 bases from V and 8 bases from J, the junction contained 7 bases not matched to a gene. The CDR3 has 15 residues. The CDR3 nucleotides are TGTGCCAGCAGCGGCGCGGGACAGGGAGATTCACCCCTCCACTTT. Its translation is CASSGAGQGDSPLHF.

This chain joins TRBV7-2 and TRBJ1-4; 8 nucleotides align to TRBD1. V shed 4 bases, J shed 6 bases, and the junction held 7 bases outside the gene matches. CDR1 and CDR2 (germline): SGHTA, FQGNSA. This CDR3 is built from 15 residues. This CDR3 reads CASSYRAGGDEKLFF. The CDR3 DNA reads as TGTGCCAGCAGCTATCGGGCAGGGGGCGATGAAAAACTGTTTTTT. Full variable domain (remainder filled in from reference TRBV7-2 and TRBJ1-4): GAGVSQSPSNKVTEKGKDVELRCDPISGHTALYWYRQSLGQGLEFLIYFQGNSAPDKSGLPSDRFSAERTGGSVSTLTIQRTQQEDSAVYLCASSYRAGGDEKLFFGSGTQLSVL.

The chain employs TRBV7-9 and TRBJ2-1, with 8 nucleotides matching TRBD1. Germline assignment: CDR1 SEHNR and CDR2 FQNEAQ (reference sequence). The CDR3 totals 15 residues. Losses at the gene ends were 4 bases for V and 12 bases for J; bases not matched to a gene: 14. As DNA, the CDR3 is TGTGCCAGCAGCTCCTGGGACAGGCGGCGAGGGGTGCAGTTCTTC. It specifies CASSSWDRRRGVQFF.

The CDR3 nucleotides read TGTGCCAGCTCACCACAGTTTGGGGCAGGGGAAGAGCAGTACTTC. This translates into CASSPQFGAGEEQYF. The chain couples TRBV18 to TRBJ2-7, with a tentative D call TRBD1 (6 bases). V was shortened by 1 base and J by 7 bases, with 17 bases between the two germline ends. The CDR3 contains 15 residues. Germline lookup yields CDR1 KGHSH and CDR2 LQKENI.

The chain employs TRBV6-8 and TRBJ2-1, with TRBD1 matching over 8 bases. CDR1 is MNHGY and CDR2 is SAAAGT in the germline V gene. The ends lost 7 bases at V and 8 bases at J; junction bases unmatched: 22. The length of the CDR3 is 18 residues. Here the CDR3 reads CASIIPLLTGACVDEQFF. DNA for the CDR3: TGTGCCAGCATAATCCCGCTACTGACAGGGGCTTGTGTCGATGAGCAGTTCTTC.

This sequence joins TRBV6-5 and TRBJ1-1, with unresolved D. Trimming shortened V by 2 bases and J by 1 base, and 8 bases separated the two germline ends. The CDR3 extends over 14 amino acids. CDR1 MNHEY and CDR2 SVGAGI come from the germline V gene. The CDR3: CASSYEARNTEAFF. In nucleotides, the CDR3 is TGTGCCAGCAGTTACGAGGCCCGGAACACTGAAGCTTTCTTT.

This chain connects TRBV18 to TRBJ2-7, with 12 bases aligning to TRBD1. Germline V CDR1 and CDR2: KGHSH, LQKENI. The length of the CDR3 is 14 residues. J gave up 2 bases and V 6 bases, and 2 bases lay outside the gene matches. CDR3 sequence (DNA): TGTGCCAGCTCGGGACAGGGGGCGCCCTACGAGCAGTACTTC. It yields the protein CASSGQGAPYEQYF.

The J gene is TRBJ1-3, the V gene TRBV15; a possible D gene is TRBD1 (5 bases). Germline-derived CDR1 and CDR2 are LNHNV and YYDKDF (reference sequence). This CDR3 spans 16 amino acids. V was clipped by 0 bases and J by 0 bases, with 9 bases between them. The CDR3 loop reads CATSRDQGSSGNTIYF. The CDR3 bases are TGTGCCACCAGCAGAGATCAGGGCAGCTCTGGAAACACCATATATTTT.